These 27 T cell receptor beta chains were all obtained from the same sample, sequenced in a study of response to subunit inactivated influenza vaccine. TCRdb reprocessed the RT-PCR reads via MiXCR and lists one record per CDR3 protein. The table includes 500,000 to 550,000 distinct CDR3 sequences, 6% to 9% detected once. The sample was PBMCs from blood, taken around 2 years after vaccination. The receptors here all came from a man between 50 and 69 years old who received an inactivated influenza vaccine.

This clonotype was observed a handful of times. V is TRBV20-1 and J is TRBJ2-3; 8 nucleotides align to TRBD2. J lost 3 bases, V lost 3 bases, and 2 bases had no gene match. The CDR3 extends over 13 amino acids. Per the germline V gene, CDR1 is DFQATT and CDR2 is SNEGSKA (reference sequence). Here the CDR3 reads CSASGLATDTQYF. CDR3 nucleotide sequence: TGCAGTGCTAGCGGACTAGCTACAGATACGCAGTATTTT.

The V call is TRBV15, the J call TRBJ1-4, with a weak D call TRBD1 (5 bases). V was cut by 0 bases and J by 7 bases, with 15 bases left in between. This CDR3 has 16 amino acids. From germline, CDR1 is LNHNV and CDR2 YYDKDF (reference sequence). The CDR3 here is CATSRDSGRVGEKLFF. The DNA for the CDR3 is TGTGCCACCAGCAGAGATTCGGGCAGGGTGGGTGAAAAACTGTTTTTT.

This clonotype was recorded a few times. The rearrangement links TRBV7-9 to TRBJ2-5; D not resolved. CDR1 SEHNR and CDR2 FQNEAQ come from the germline V gene (reference sequence). This CDR3 comprises 14 residues. The V end lost 5 bases, the J end lost 5 bases, and 15 bases lay between the germline ends. The CDR3 here is CASSPGLTRETQYF. The CDR3 DNA reads TGTGCCAGCAGCCCAGGTCTGACTCGCGAGACCCAGTACTTC.

This clonotype occurred many times. The rearrangement uses TRBV11-1 and TRBJ2-7; 8 bases are a match to TRBD2. V lost 5 bases, J lost 4 bases, and 7 bases stayed unmatched. The CDR3 consists of 14 residues. The germline gives CDR1 SGHAT, CDR2 FQDESV (reference sequence). CDR3 sequence (DNA): TGTGCCAGCAGCCCTCCGGGAGGGCCATACGAGCAGTACTTC. Translation gives CASSPPGGPYEQYF.

This clonotype has a count of ten or more. The chain uses TRBV10-3 and TRBJ2-7, with D possibly TRBD1 on 6 matching bases. The CDR3 runs to 14 residues. V shed 7 bases and J shed 0 bases, with 13 bases lying between them. CDR1 is ENHRY and CDR2 is SYGVKD in the germline V gene. The CDR3 region is CAINRDKSSYEQYF. DNA for the CDR3: TGTGCCATCAACCGGGACAAGTCCTCCTACGAGCAGTACTTC.

The V call is TRBV19, the J call TRBJ2-1; D remains unclear. The CDR3 length is 15 residues. Looked up from germline, CDR1 is LNHDA and CDR2 is SQIVND (reference sequence). The V end was cut by 4 bases, the J end by 0 bases, with 10 bases between. The CDR3 DNA is TGTGCCAGTAGTAGCTCCATAAGCTCCTACAATGAGCAGTTCTTC. Amino acid sequence: CASSSSISSYNEQFF. The full variable domain, its missing parts supplied by reference TRBV19 and TRBJ2-1, is DGGITQSPKYLFRKEGQNVTLSCEQNLNHDAMYWYRQDPGQGLRLIYYSQIVNDFQKGDIAEGYSVSREKKESFPLTVTSAQKNPTAFYLCASSSSISSYNEQFFGPGTRLTVL.

The table lists this clonotype with a few counts. The chain joins TRBV4-2 to TRBJ2-7; 7 bases match TRBD2. Germline V gene lookup returns CDR1 LGHNA and CDR2 YNFKEQ. CDR3 length: 14 residues. With V trimmed by 4 bases and J by 5 bases, 8 bases remained unmatched. CDR3 sequence: CASSRRRELNEQYF. The CDR3 DNA reads as TGTGCCAGCAGCCGTCGGCGGGAGTTAAACGAGCAGTACTTC.

In this sample, this clonotype turned up many times. The chain combines TRBV19 with TRBJ2-1; D perhaps matches TRBD2 (7 bases). Germline-derived CDR1 and CDR2 are LNHDA and SQIVND (reference sequence). V shed 6 bases and J shed 7 bases, with 19 bases lying between them. The CDR3 runs to 15 residues. CDR3 protein: CASRLAGALGNEQFF. The CDR3 DNA is TGTGCCAGTAGACTGGCGGGGGCCCTCGGTAATGAGCAGTTCTTC.

The V and J genes are TRBV5-6 and TRBJ2-3; 7 bases are shared with TRBD1. Losses at the gene ends were 0 bases for V and 6 bases for J; bases not matched to a gene: 13. Germline CDR1 SGHDT, CDR2 YYEEEE. The CDR3 extends over 17 amino acids. CDR3 loop: CASSLVAWGQRSDTQYF. Here the CDR3 DNA reads TGTGCCAGCAGCTTGGTAGCATGGGGACAGAGGTCGGATACGCAGTATTTT.

This clonotype has a handful of counts. The chain uses TRBV20-1 and TRBJ2-1, with 8 bases lining up with TRBD1. The CDR3 extends over 16 amino acids. V shed 0 bases, J shed 4 bases, and the junction held 8 bases outside the gene matches. Germline V gene data show CDR1 as DFQATT and CDR2 as SNEGSKA (reference sequence). CDR3 in DNA: TGCAGTGCTAGAGATTATTCCGGACAGGGTTACAATGAGCAGTTCTTC. As protein: CSARDYSGQGYNEQFF.

This clonotype was detected a few times. The chain recombines TRBV6-2 or TRBV6-3 with TRBJ2-1; 8 nucleotides match TRBD1. The CDR3 length is 14 residues. J gave up 4 bases and V 6 bases, and 5 bases lay outside the gene matches. Germline V gene sequence: CDR1 MNHEY, CDR2 SVGEGT. For the CDR3, the DNA is TGTGCCAGCAGCCAGGGGGCAAGTTACAATGAGCAGTTCTTC. Translation gives CASSQGASYNEQFF.

In its sample, this clonotype was seen a few times. The V call is TRBV6-5, the J call TRBJ2-5; D remains ambiguous. CDR1 MNHEY and CDR2 SVGAGI come from the germline V gene. CDR3 length: 11 residues. Trimming shortened V by 6 bases and J by 4 bases, and 6 bases separated the two germline ends. CDR3 bases: TGTGCCAGCAGCAGGCGAGAGACCCAGTACTTC. Translated: CASSRRETQYF.

CDR3 region: CASSYPGQGMNEQFF. The CDR3 DNA sequence: TGTGCCAGCAGTTACCCGGGACAGGGTATGAATGAGCAGTTCTTC. The J gene is TRBJ2-1, the V gene TRBV6-2 or TRBV6-3; the match to TRBD1 covers 9 bases. This CDR3 spans 15 amino acids. Germline CDR1 MNHEY, CDR2 SVGEGT. Trimming removed 2 bases from V and 7 bases from J; junction bases left unmatched: 6.

This clonotype was recorded a few times. The chain carries TRBV20-1 and TRBJ1-1; no firm D call. V dropped 3 bases and J dropped 11 bases, with 10 bases sitting between them. The CDR3 has 10 residues. Germline CDR1 is DFQATT and CDR2 is SNEGSKA (reference sequence). The CDR3 loop is CSASGGWAFF. The CDR3 DNA is TGCAGTGCTAGTGGCGGGTGGGCTTTCTTT.

The chain employs TRBV12-3 or TRBV12-4 and TRBJ2-4; 9 bases line up with TRBD1. The ends lost 10 bases at V and 7 bases at J; junction bases unmatched: 8. This CDR3 region has 13 residues. This CDR3 reads CAISRTGVNIQYF. CDR3 nucleotides: TGTGCCATCTCTCGGACAGGGGTGAACATTCAGTACTTC.

This clonotype has just a few counts. The V and J genes are TRBV29-1 and TRBJ2-3, with TRBD2 matching 7 bases. The CDR3 runs to 12 residues. CDR1 is SQVTM and CDR2 is ANQGSEA in the germline V gene. The ends lost 7 bases at V and 0 bases at J; junction bases unmatched: 1. DNA of the CDR3: TGCAGCGGGGGAGGGAGCACAGATACGCAGTATTTT. Its translation is CSGGGSTDTQYF.

In regard to this clonotype: Given a much more abundant clone one base away, this may be a read error. The chain is built from TRBV4-2 and TRBJ2-7; 11 bases line up with TRBD2. The length of the CDR3 is 16 residues. Germline V gene data show CDR1 as LGHNA and CDR2 as YNFKEQ. For the CDR3, the DNA is TGTACCAGCAGCCGAGAAGGGACTAGCGGTTACTACGAGCAGTACTTC. Encoded protein: CTSSREGTSGYYEQYF.

The chain combines TRBV5-1 with TRBJ2-1, with 8 bases identical to TRBD2. CDR1 is SGHRS and CDR2 is YFSETQ in the germline V gene. V lost 5 bases, J lost 5 bases, and 9 bases stayed unmatched. The CDR3 totals 15 residues. DNA of the CDR3: TGCGCCAGCAGTCCTATAGCGGGACTCGACAATGAGCAGTTCTTC. Amino acid sequence: CASSPIAGLDNEQFF.

The chain is built from TRBV29-1 and TRBJ2-5; D may be TRBD1 (6 bases). In germline, CDR1 is SQVTM, CDR2 ANQGSEA. The CDR3 contains 11 residues. The CDR3 is CSATGTETQYF. In DNA, the CDR3 is TGCAGTGCTACAGGGACCGAGACCCAGTACTTC.

This clonotype was counted a few times. The chain employs TRBV4-1 and TRBJ2-2; D not certain. Germline lookup yields CDR1 MGHRA and CDR2 YSYEKL. The CDR3 loop spans 14 amino acids. The germline V and J ends were trimmed by 4 bases and 7 bases, with 13 bases remaining between them. CDR3 amino acids: CASSPRLGGGELFF. The CDR3 nucleotides are TGCGCCAGCAGCCCACGGCTCGGCGGCGGGGAGCTGTTTTTT.

Only a few counts were recorded for this clonotype. The chain links TRBV7-9 to TRBJ1-2, with 7 bases matching TRBD1. Germline CDR1 SEHNR, CDR2 FQNEAQ (reference sequence). This CDR3 contains 16 residues. Trimming at V came to 2 bases and at J to 1 base, leaving 7 bases not matched to a gene. In DNA form, the CDR3 reads TGTGCCAGCAGCTTATTTGACAGGGACATTAACTATGGCTACACCTTC. Residues: CASSLFDRDINYGYTF.

To note about this clonotype: A single base separates this from a much larger clone, so it may be a read error. This chain uses TRBV7-2 with TRBJ1-3; D is ambiguous. The CDR3 sequence is 15 residues long. Looked up from germline, CDR1 is SGHTA and CDR2 is FQGNSA. CDR3 DNA: TGTGCCAGCAGCTTAGTGGGTTTTGGTGGAAACGCCATATATTTT. This codes for CASSLVGFGGNAIYF.

This chain joins TRBV6-1 and TRBJ2-1; tentative D call: TRBD2 (6 bases). Trimming stripped 1 base from V and 4 bases from J, with 11 bases between. Per the germline V gene, CDR1 is MNHNS and CDR2 is SASEGT. The length of the CDR3 is 15 residues. CDR3 nucleotide sequence: TGTGCCAGCAGTGAAGACAGCGGGCCATACAATGAGCAGTTCTTC. It codes for CASSEDSGPYNEQFF.

The chain couples TRBV20-1 to TRBJ1-1; 9 bases are a match to TRBD1. The CDR3 is 15 residues long. From germline, CDR1 is DFQATT and CDR2 SNEGSKA (reference sequence). The V gene end was trimmed by 2 bases and the J gene end by 5 bases; junction bases not matched to a gene: 9. The CDR3 is CSARRTGTGKTEAFF. The CDR3 bases are TGCAGTGCTAGAAGAACCGGGACAGGGAAAACTGAAGCTTTCTTT.

This clonotype was seen more than once but under ten times. The chain links TRBV7-8 to TRBJ1-5, with 7 bases lining up with TRBD1. V lost 1 base, J lost 4 bases, and 7 bases stayed unmatched. The CDR3 has 16 residues. The germline V gene has CDR1 SGHVS and CDR2 FQNEAQ. This CDR3 reads CASSLGFGQENQPQHF. The CDR3 nucleotides are TGTGCCAGCAGCTTAGGGTTTGGACAGGAAAATCAGCCCCAGCATTTT.

This clonotype showed up many times. The rearrangement joins TRBV12-3 or TRBV12-4 to TRBJ2-7; 8 nucleotides line up with TRBD1. V gave up 8 bases and J gave up 2 bases; unmatched junction bases: 2. The CDR3 is made up of 12 amino acids. The CDR3 region is CASGQGPYEQYF. CDR3 coding DNA: TGTGCCAGCGGACAGGGACCCTACGAGCAGTACTTC.

This clonotype turned up a few times. V and J are TRBV4-2 and TRBJ1-2; 11 bases are shared with TRBD1. Germline CDR1 reads LGHNA; CDR2 reads YNFKEQ. The V gene end was trimmed by 4 bases and the J gene end by 8 bases; junction bases not matched to a gene: 12. This CDR3 spans 16 amino acids. The DNA for the CDR3 is TGTGCCAGCAGCCCCAAATCCGGACAGGGGGCGGAAGGCTACACCTTC. This translates into CASSPKSGQGAEGYTF.